The next 23 T cell receptor beta chains were all read from a single sample in a study of OX40 agonist ivuxolimab in advanced cancers. Some clones are missing from TCRdb's copy, which holds only in-frame ones; the method was immunoSEQ multiplex PCR. The sample includes 2,500 to 3,500 clones, roughly three quarters of them seen just once. Material: CD4+ or CD8+ T cells sorted from blood, obtained in a trial of the OX40 agonist ivuxolimab. The receptors here all came from an adult with an advanced solid tumor such as melanoma, head and neck, liver or kidney cancer.

V usage is TRBV27 and J usage is TRBJ1-1; D ambiguous. The V end lost 5 bases, the J end lost 0 bases, and 7 bases lay between the germline ends. CDR3 length: 13 residues. CDR1 is MNHEY and CDR2 is SMNVEV in the germline V gene (reference sequence). The DNA for the CDR3 is TGTGCCAGCAGTCACCAGATGAACACTGAAGCTTTCTTT. This codes for CASSHQMNTEAFF.

The chain recombines TRBV2 with TRBJ2-5, with unresolved D. Per germline, CDR1 SNHLY and CDR2 FYNNEI. The CDR3 extends over 9 amino acids. Trimming stripped 8 bases from V and 5 bases from J, with 3 bases between. Here the CDR3 DNA reads TGTGCCAGCGGGGAGACCCAGTACTTC. Amino acid sequence: CASGETQYF.

This clone has just one count. An end of the junction differs from the germline gene, which may be a read error. The chain carries TRBV4-3 and TRBJ2-6; 7 bases are a match to TRBD1. The CDR3 runs 18 residues. Germline V CDR1 and CDR2: LGHNA, YSLEER. CDR3 DNA sequence: TGCACCAGCAGCCAAGATCGGGGACAGCCCTCTGGGGCCAACGTCCTGACTTTC. Translation: CTSSQDRGQPSGANVLTF.

Comments on this clone: A junction boundary mismatches the germline segment, possibly from a read error. This rearrangement joins TRBV27 to TRBJ2-1; 9 bases line up with TRBD1. The CDR3 is made up of 12 amino acids. The germline V gene has CDR1 MNHEY and CDR2 SMNVEV (reference sequence). For the CDR3, the DNA is TGTGCCAGCAGTTCACACCGGGACAGGGTAATCTTC. Encoded protein: CASSSHRDRVIF.

The chain uses TRBV21-1 and TRBJ2-1. TRBV21-1 is a known pseudogene. The CDR3 spans 11 residues. The CDR3 DNA is TGTGCCAGCAGCAAAGATGATGAGCAGTTCTTC. Its translation: CASSKDDEQFF.

The chain has TRBV21-1 and TRBJ2-3; TRBD1 reflects the table's D call only, with no check against the DNA. TRBV21-1 is described as a pseudogene. The CDR3 runs to 16 residues. The DNA for the CDR3 is TGTGCCAGCAGCAACCCTCGGGACACATGCACAGATACGCAGTATTTT. It encodes CASSNPRDTCTDTQYF.

This clone has a handful of counts. V and J are TRBV29-1 and TRBJ2-5; D possibly corresponds to TRBD2 (5 bases). Germline V CDR1 and CDR2: SQVTM, ANQGSEA. Trimming cost V 1 base and J 4 bases, with 19 bases left between them. The CDR3 consists of 16 residues. CDR3 in DNA: TGCAGCGTTGAAGGCTTGACGGGGAAAACGGGAGAGACCCAGTACTTC. Encoded protein: CSVEGLTGKTGETQYF. Drawing the rest from reference TRBV29-1 and TRBJ2-5, the complete variable domain is SAVISQKPSRDICQRGTSLTIQCQVDSQVTMMFWYRQQPGQSLTLIATANQGSEATYESGFVIDKFPISRPNLTFSTLTVSNMSPEDSSIYLCSVEGLTGKTGETQYFGPGTRLLVL.

This clone ranks as large. The chain combines TRBV19 with TRBJ2-7, with TRBD2 matching 9 bases. The CDR3 loop spans 18 amino acids. J gave up 2 bases and V 5 bases, and 16 bases lay outside the gene matches. Germline CDR1 is LNHDA and CDR2 is SQIVND (reference sequence). The CDR3 sequence: CASSAPPLAGVYPYEQYF. CDR3 sequence (DNA): TGTGCCAGTAGTGCCCCCCCCTTAGCGGGAGTCTACCCCTACGAGCAGTACTTC.

This clone has only one observation. The chain has TRBV7-2 and TRBJ2-7; D uncertain. This CDR3 is built from 12 residues. Deletions cut 1 base from V and 1 base from J, with 2 bases between. Per the germline V gene, CDR1 is SGHTA and CDR2 is FQGNSA. CDR3 bases: TGTGCCAGCAGCTTAGGGTCCTACGAGCAGTACTTC. It is translated as CASSLGSYEQYF.

The chain carries TRBV6-6 and TRBJ1-6, with 7 bases matching TRBD1. The CDR3 has 15 amino acids. Unmatched junction bases numbered 9, after V lost 4 bases and J lost 9 bases. The germline V gene encodes CDR1 MNHNY and CDR2 SVGAGI (reference sequence). CDR3 loop: CASSSYDREGSPLHF. DNA for the CDR3: TGTGCCAGCAGTTCGTACGACAGGGAGGGTTCACCCCTCCACTTT.

The chain couples TRBV7-2 to TRBJ2-1; D is undetermined. V was shortened by 5 bases and J by 0 bases, with 14 bases between the two germline ends. Germline values: CDR1 SGHTA, CDR2 FQGNSA. The CDR3 has 16 amino acids. CDR3 coding DNA: TGTGCCAGCAGCCTGAAGCTAGAGAGCTCCTACAATGAGCAGTTCTTC. The encoded protein is CASSLKLESSYNEQFF.

This clone was picked up one time. The chain carries TRBV6-5 and TRBJ2-7; the D gene could be TRBD1 or TRBD2 (6 bases each). The CDR3 is made up of 14 amino acids. V shed 2 bases and J shed 7 bases, with 15 bases lying between them. CDR1 and CDR2 from the germline V gene are MNHEY and SVGAGI. The CDR3 region is CASSYMGGRREQYF. DNA of the CDR3: TGTGCCAGCAGTTACATGGGGGGCCGGAGGGAGCAGTACTTC.

By share of the sample, this clone is medium-sized. This chain links TRBV25-1 with TRBJ1-2, with 9 bases fitting TRBD1. Germline values: CDR1 MGHDK, CDR2 SYGVNS. V dropped 7 bases and J dropped 6; count of bases not matched to a gene: 12. The length of the CDR3 is 15 residues. CDR3 coding DNA: TGTGCCAGCACTCAAGCGACAGGGGGACAGAATGGCTACACCTTC. This sequence encodes CASTQATGGQNGYTF.

The chain has TRBV19 and TRBJ2-7; 7 positions agree with TRBD1. The germline V gene encodes CDR1 LNHDA and CDR2 SQIVND (reference sequence). The CDR3 is 15 amino acids. V lost 5 bases to trimming and J lost 1 base; unmatched junction nucleotides: 8. CDR3 in amino acids: CASSFDRAPSYEQYF. As DNA, the CDR3 is TGTGCCAGTAGTTTTGACAGGGCTCCTTCCTACGAGCAGTACTTC.

The gene calls are TRBV28 and TRBJ2-7; 7 positions agree with TRBD2. Germline CDR1 MDHEN, CDR2 SYDVKM. Germline trimming cut 6 bases from V and 3 bases from J; bases unmatched to any gene: 11. The CDR3 covers 15 residues. CDR3 amino acids: CASRGQERDDYEQYF. CDR3 nucleotides: TGTGCCAGCAGGGGCCAGGAGCGGGATGACTACGAGCAGTACTTC.

V is TRBV28 and J is TRBJ1-5; D perhaps matches TRBD1 (6 bases). The ends were cut back, 6 bases at V and 7 bases at J, with 19 bases in the middle. The germline CDR1 and CDR2 sequences are MDHEN and SYDVKM. CDR3 size: 15 residues. The CDR3 sequence is CASRSLLGGGQPQHF. The CDR3 region has the DNA TGTGCCAGCAGATCCCTCTTGGGGGGCGGGCAGCCCCAGCATTTT.

The rearrangement links TRBV28 to TRBJ2-2; D is undetermined. The V gene's germline CDR1 is MDHEN and CDR2 SYDVKM. Trimming shortened V by 1 base and J by 5 bases, and 5 bases separated the two germline ends. This CDR3 region has 13 residues. Here the CDR3 reads CASSLSRTGELFF. CDR3 DNA sequence: TGTGCCAGCAGTTTATCTCGGACCGGGGAGCTGTTTTTT.

This chain joins TRBV6-4 and TRBJ2-3, with a possible D match to TRBD1 (5 bases). Trimming took 0 bases from V and 4 from J, leaving 8 bases between them. Germline CDR1 and CDR2: MRHNA and SNTAGT. The CDR3 is made up of 14 amino acids. The CDR3 coding sequence is TGTGCCAGCAGTGACTCGACAGCCTCAGATACGCAGTATTTT. It translates to CASSDSTASDTQYF.

This chain uses TRBV28 with TRBJ2-3; D might be TRBD1 (6 bases). CDR1 and CDR2 (germline): MDHEN, SYDVKM. This CDR3 spans 14 amino acids. Trimming took off 5 bases at V and 2 bases at J, with 11 bases between the two ends. The CDR3 spells CASSPGQLTDTQYF. In DNA form, the CDR3 reads TGTGCCAGCAGTCCTGGACAGCTCACAGATACGCAGTATTTT. Looking up the rest from reference TRBV28 and TRBJ2-3 gives the full variable domain: DVKVTQSSRYLVKRTGEKVFLECVQDMDHENMFWYRQDPGLGLRLIYFSYDVKMKEKGDIPEGYSVSREKKERFSLILESASTNQTSMYLCASSPGQLTDTQYFGPGTRLTVL.

The chain uses TRBV7-2 and TRBJ1-2; a weak D match, TRBD1 (5 bases). The germline CDR1 and CDR2 sequences are SGHTA and FQGNSA. This CDR3 region has 16 residues. V was cut by 5 bases and J by 4 bases, with 20 bases left in between. In DNA form, the CDR3 reads TGTGCCAGCAGCACTAGGGGAGACGGAAAGACCTATGGCTACACCTTC. This codes for CASSTRGDGKTYGYTF.

This clone was counted between two and nine times. The J gene is TRBJ2-1, the V gene TRBV7-6; 8 nucleotides agree with TRBD2. The germline CDR1 and CDR2 sequences are SGHVS and FNYEAQ. CDR3 length: 20 residues. The junction had 18 bases not matched to a gene; V was cut back by 5 bases and J by 0 bases. The CDR3 DNA sequence: TGTGCCAGCAGCCCCGCAGGTGGGACAACTAGCGGAGGCTCCTACAATGAGCAGTTCTTC. It encodes CASSPAGGTTSGGSYNEQFF.

The chain joins TRBV6-4 to TRBJ2-3, with a tentative D call TRBD2 (6 bases). The CDR3 runs 15 residues. Trimming removed 4 bases from V and 1 base from J, with 12 bases in between. Germline CDR1 MRHNA, CDR2 SNTAGT. CDR3 amino acids: CASSGQGGGTDTQYF. CDR3 coding DNA: TGTGCCAGCAGTGGCCAGGGAGGAGGCACAGATACGCAGTATTTT.

The rearrangement joins TRBV13 to TRBJ2-3, with TRBD2 identical over 8 bases. Germline V lookup: CDR1 PRHDT, CDR2 FYEKMQ (reference sequence). This CDR3 contains 12 residues. With V trimmed by 4 bases and J by 8 bases, 2 bases remained unmatched. For the CDR3, the DNA is TGTGCCAGCAGCTCCGGGGGGGGTACGCAGTATTTT. Amino acid sequence: CASSSGGGTQYF.